These 7 T cell receptor beta chains were all obtained from the same sample, sequenced in a study of blood T cells in healthy people across ages. Next came a second PCR, run for about 6 to 11 cycles, which used a sample-barcoded 5' primer along with a J-beta primer mix. One entry per CDR3 protein, called by TCRdb with MiXCR from the 5' RACE reads. Of about 1.6 million distinct CDR3 sequences in the sample, about 35% are singletons; the top ten hold 11%. Sample: blood. These TCRs come from a woman aged 25 to 39 in good health.

Regarding this clonotype: A much larger clone is a single base away; this may be a read error. The chain recombines TRBV20-1 with TRBJ2-7; possible D gene TRBD2, 5 bases. Germline loops: CDR1 DFQATT, CDR2 SNEGSKA (reference sequence). The CDR3 consists of 14 residues. CDR3 in DNA: TGCAATGCTCCCATAGCGACACCACCCTACGAGCAGTACTTC. Amino acid sequence: CNAPIATPPYEQYF.

This clonotype was detected a few times. The chain has TRBV20-1 and TRBJ2-5; possibly TRBD2 for D (6 bases). CDR3 length equals 13 residues. V was clipped by 5 bases and J by 1 base, with 11 bases between them. From germline, CDR1 is DFQATT and CDR2 SNEGSKA (reference sequence). Here the CDR3 DNA reads TGCAGTGCTGGACCGGGACTCCAAGAGACCCAGTACTTC. Its protein product is CSAGPGLQETQYF.

This sequence joins TRBV6-1 and TRBJ2-1; 15 bases line up with TRBD2. The germline V gene encodes CDR1 MNHNS and CDR2 SASEGT. The CDR3 is 20 residues long. The J segment lost 0 bases and the V segment lost 5 bases, leaving 11 bases of the junction unmatched. DNA for the CDR3: TGTGCCAGCAGTCCTCATCCGGGACTAGCGGGGGGTAGCTCCTACAATGAGCAGTTCTTC. This encodes CASSPHPGLAGGSSYNEQFF.

CDR3 coding DNA: TGTGCCACCAGCACAGCCTACGGAGCGGGCCAAAACATTCAGTACTTC. Its protein is CATSTAYGAGQNIQYF. The chain is built from TRBV15 and TRBJ2-4, with D perhaps matching TRBD2 (6 bases). Germline CDR1 and CDR2: LNHNV and YYDKDF (reference sequence). The CDR3 spans 16 residues. The germline V and J ends were trimmed by 4 bases and 5 bases, with 18 bases remaining between them.

With regard to this clonotype: One end of the junction does not line up with germline, which may come from a read error. The chain joins TRBV28 to TRBJ2-1; tentative D call: TRBD1 (6 bases). The germline gives CDR1 MDHEN, CDR2 SYDVKM. The length of the CDR3 is 16 residues. The CDR3 here is CARRPSLGDKYNEQFF. The CDR3 DNA sequence: TGTGCCCGCAGACCCTCCCTCGGGGACAAATACAATGAGCAGTTCTTC. The entire variable domain, with the rest obtained from reference TRBV28 and TRBJ2-1, is as follows: DVKVTQSSRYLVKRTGEKVFLECVQDMDHENMFWYRQDPGLGLRLIYFSYDVKMKEKGDIPEGYSVSREKKERFSLILESASTNQTSMYLCARRPSLGDKYNEQFFGPGTRLTVL.

The chain uses TRBV5-1 and TRBJ1-1, with 7 bases aligning to TRBD1. Germline lookup yields CDR1 SGHRS and CDR2 YFSETQ. The CDR3 has 14 amino acids. Unmatched junction bases numbered 6, after V lost 3 bases and J lost 4 bases. The CDR3 reads CASSWATGSTEAFF. The CDR3 nucleotides are TGCGCCAGCAGCTGGGCGACAGGGAGCACTGAAGCTTTCTTT.

This clonotype turned up a few times. The V gene is TRBV6-5, the J gene TRBJ1-2; D gene uncertain. The length of the CDR3 is 10 residues. Trimming left V 10 bases short and J 1 base short, with 4 bases between. Per the germline V gene, CDR1 is MNHEY and CDR2 is SVGAGI. The CDR3 region has the DNA TGTGCCACTTATAACTATGGCTACACCTTC. Translated, it gives CATYNYGYTF.